The next 4 T cell receptor beta chains were all read from a single sample in a study of human T cells and chemical hapten exposure. Regarding time point: patch test 3, about 24 weeks after DPC sensitization. Regarding treatment: therapeutic diphenylcyclopropenone sensitization with weekly scalp DPC. TCRdb reanalysed the RACE reads using MiXCR and keeps one entry per CDR3 protein. The table records tens of thousands of distinct CDR3 sequences, about 5% of them present only once. Material: whole blood, obtained in connection with sensitization to the hapten diphenylcyclopropenone (DPC). The source of these receptors is a man younger than 45 with alopecia areata. Some clones in this sample may be carry-over from other donors' samples.

This clonotype has at least ten counts. The CDR3, as DNA: TGCGCCAGCAGCCATCCTCCCCGGGACAGGGGGAACACCGGGGAGCTGTTTTTT. Translating it yields CASSHPPRDRGNTGELFF. The chain recombines TRBV4-3 with TRBJ2-2, with 10 bases matching TRBD1. V was pared by 3 bases and J by 1 base, with 8 bases of the junction left unmatched. The germline V gene has CDR1 LGHNA and CDR2 YSLEER. This CDR3 contains 18 residues.

The table lists this clonotype with many counts. Here the CDR3 reads CASSQEWKGWYEQYF. The CDR3 nucleotides are TGCGCCAGCAGCCAAGAGTGGAAGGGGTGGTACGAGCAGTACTTC. The V call is TRBV4-3, the J call TRBJ2-7; tentatively, D is TRBD1 (5 bases). Germline CDR1 is LGHNA and CDR2 is YSLEER. The CDR3 runs 15 residues. V lost 0 bases and J 4 bases, leaving 13 bases between the germline ends.

A few counts support this clonotype. This chain uses TRBV6-4 with TRBJ2-7; no clear D. Trimming left V 10 bases short and J 3 bases short, with 13 bases between. In germline, CDR1 is MRHNA, CDR2 SNTAGT. The CDR3 consists of 12 residues. CDR3: CATAGPFYEQYF. The CDR3 DNA sequence: TGTGCCACGGCCGGGCCCTTCTACGAGCAGTACTTC.

This clonotype has a count of ten or more. CDR3 coding DNA: TGTGCCAGCAGCCAAGTTTCCGCGACCCTTAACTATGGCTACACCTTC. The encoded protein is CASSQVSATLNYGYTF. The rearrangement joins TRBV4-2 to TRBJ1-2; D unclear. This CDR3 has 16 amino acids. Germline-derived CDR1 and CDR2 are LGHNA and YNFKEQ. The V and J ends lost 1 base and 1 base respectively, with 13 bases between them.